The present TCR beta chain was sequenced within a study of blood T cells in healthy people across ages. The authors ran a second PCR of about 6 to 11 cycles using a sample-barcoded 5' primer and a J-beta primer mix. TCRdb redid the calling of the 5' RACE reads with MiXCR, one entry per CDR3 protein. The data contain roughly 800,000 distinct CDR3 sequences, 35% to 40% of them singletons. Sequenced material: blood. The source is a man aged 18 to 35 in good health.

The CDR3 protein is CASSEAGESGANVLTF. As DNA, the CDR3 is TGTGCCAGCAGTGAAGCAGGGGAATCTGGGGCCAACGTCCTGACTTTC. This chain connects TRBV2 to TRBJ2-6; D perhaps matches TRBD1 (5 bases). Germline V gives CDR1 SNHLY, CDR2 FYNNEI. The CDR3 runs 16 residues. V was clipped by 0 bases and J by 1 base, with 7 bases between them.